Listed below are T cell receptor beta chains from one sample, sequenced in a study of cytomegalovirus exposure and HLA in healthy donors. Libraries were prepared by immunoSEQ multiplex PCR; TCRdb keeps only in-frame clonotypes and omits some of them. The sample lists about 120,000 clones; 81% were seen once. Material: PBMCs. The receptors were gathered from a middle-aged woman in good health and CMV-seronegative. Each CDR3 is given with its conserved first and last residue. Fields, in order: V gene, CDR3 length, clone size, J gene, CDR3 protein. Not all rows give a size; the values are once, few, many and, for expanded clones, a class.

v_call: TRBV19
cdr3_length: 13
clone_size: few
j_call: TRBJ1-1
cdr3_aa: CASSRQGVPEAFF

v_call: TRBV6-5
cdr3_length: 16
clone_size: NA
j_call: TRBJ2-2
cdr3_aa: CASSLISGNPKGELFF

v_call: TRBV6-1
cdr3_length: 13
clone_size: NA
j_call: TRBJ1-1
cdr3_aa: CASRDRTNTEAFF

v_call: TRBV6-5
cdr3_length: 15
clone_size: NA
j_call: TRBJ1-4
cdr3_aa: CASSFYRGTNEKLFF

v_call: TRBV20-1
cdr3_length: 11
clone_size: NA
j_call: TRBJ2-7
cdr3_aa: CSGKDSYEQYF

v_call: TRBV13
cdr3_length: 16
clone_size: NA
j_call: TRBJ2-5
cdr3_aa: CASSLGSSGVQETQYF

v_call: TRBV13
cdr3_length: 17
clone_size: NA
j_call: TRBJ2-2
cdr3_aa: CASSPYAGTKNTGELFF

v_call: TRBV10-3
cdr3_length: 15
clone_size: NA
j_call: TRBJ2-7
cdr3_aa: CAISESGQGFYEQYF

v_call: TRBV7-6
cdr3_length: 14
clone_size: once
j_call: TRBJ2-7
cdr3_aa: CASSEGQGSLEQYF

v_call: TRBV5-8
cdr3_length: 16
clone_size: NA
j_call: TRBJ1-5
cdr3_aa: CASSPRIRVGNQPQHF

v_call: TRBV4-2
cdr3_length: 14
clone_size: NA
j_call: TRBJ2-3
cdr3_aa: CASSVTSRADTQYF

v_call: TRBV5-8
cdr3_length: 16
clone_size: NA
j_call: TRBJ1-5
cdr3_aa: CASSLGSGQGNQPQHF

v_call: TRBV9
cdr3_length: 16
clone_size: NA
j_call: TRBJ2-1
cdr3_aa: CASSVLGQPSGNEQFF

v_call: TRBV28
cdr3_length: 14
clone_size: NA
j_call: TRBJ1-4
cdr3_aa: CASERGGTNEKLFF

v_call: TRBV19
cdr3_length: 11
clone_size: NA
j_call: TRBJ1-1
cdr3_aa: CASRGWFEAFF

v_call: TRBV7-2
cdr3_length: 17
clone_size: NA
j_call: TRBJ2-3
cdr3_aa: CASSLGTRQGARDTQYF

v_call: TRBV6-5
cdr3_length: 14
clone_size: NA
j_call: TRBJ1-5
cdr3_aa: CASRVGQGYQPQHF

v_call: TRBV30
cdr3_length: 14
clone_size: NA
j_call: TRBJ1-3
cdr3_aa: CAWRRTASGNTIYF

v_call: TRBV2
cdr3_length: 15
clone_size: NA
j_call: TRBJ2-1
cdr3_aa: CASTRQGKYGNEQFF

v_call: TRBV11-2
cdr3_length: 13
clone_size: NA
j_call: TRBJ1-1
cdr3_aa: CASSTRDKIEAFF

v_call: TRBV6-1
cdr3_length: 15
clone_size: NA
j_call: TRBJ1-1
cdr3_aa: CASSEGIRGNTEAFF

v_call: TRBV4-1
cdr3_length: 14
clone_size: few
j_call: TRBJ1-1
cdr3_aa: CASRVQGGNTEAFF

v_call: TRBV5-8
cdr3_length: 17
clone_size: once
j_call: TRBJ2-2
cdr3_aa: CASSLPPTGLNTGELFF

v_call: TRBV7-2
cdr3_length: 19
clone_size: once
j_call: TRBJ2-3
cdr3_aa: CASSPGLAGPRPVTDTQYF

v_call: TRBV27
cdr3_length: 17
clone_size: few
j_call: TRBJ2-1
cdr3_aa: CASSYFVGGDAYNEQFF

v_call: TRBV14
cdr3_length: 18
clone_size: NA
j_call: TRBJ1-1
cdr3_aa: CASSQDFGRGRQFPEAFF

v_call: TRBV10-3
cdr3_length: 14
clone_size: NA
j_call: TRBJ2-3
cdr3_aa: CAISDRQGADTQYF

v_call: TRBV5-1
cdr3_length: 15
clone_size: NA
j_call: TRBJ2-7
cdr3_aa: CASSRFSGNPYEQYF

v_call: TRBV19
cdr3_length: 14
clone_size: NA
j_call: TRBJ1-2
cdr3_aa: CASSTNTDNYGYTF

v_call: TRBV28
cdr3_length: 15
clone_size: once
j_call: TRBJ1-2
cdr3_aa: CASSSPGRGDPGYTF

v_call: TRBV2
cdr3_length: 18
clone_size: NA
j_call: TRBJ2-1
cdr3_aa: CASRERLLAGGRYNEQFF

v_call: TRBV6-1
cdr3_length: 17
clone_size: NA
j_call: TRBJ2-1
cdr3_aa: CASSEAPLAPTYNEQFF